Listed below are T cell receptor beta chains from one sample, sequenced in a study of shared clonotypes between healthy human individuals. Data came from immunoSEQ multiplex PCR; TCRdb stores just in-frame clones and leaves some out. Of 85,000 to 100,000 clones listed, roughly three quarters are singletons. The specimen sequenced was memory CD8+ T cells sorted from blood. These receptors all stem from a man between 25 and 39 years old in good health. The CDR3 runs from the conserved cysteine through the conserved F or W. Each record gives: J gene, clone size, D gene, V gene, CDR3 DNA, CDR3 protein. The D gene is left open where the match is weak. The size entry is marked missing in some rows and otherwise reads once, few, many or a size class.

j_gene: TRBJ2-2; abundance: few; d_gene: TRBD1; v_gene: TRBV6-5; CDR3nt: TGTGCCAGCAGCCGGGACAGGGGTGGGGCCGGGGAGCTGTTTTTT; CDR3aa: CASSRDRGGAGELFF
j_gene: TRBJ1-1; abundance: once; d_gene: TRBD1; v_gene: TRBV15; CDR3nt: TGTGCCACCAGCAGAGTCACAGGGGATCCTGAAGCTTTCTTT; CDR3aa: CATSRVTGDPEAFF
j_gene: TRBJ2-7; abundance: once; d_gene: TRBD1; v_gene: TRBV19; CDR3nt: TGTGCCAGTAGTACATACGGGACAGGGGGCACCTACGAGCAGTACTTC; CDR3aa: CASSTYGTGGTYEQYF
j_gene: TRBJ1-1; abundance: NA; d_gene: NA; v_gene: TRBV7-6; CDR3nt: TGTGCCAGCAGCGCCGGGACAATAATGAACACTGAAGCTTTCTTT; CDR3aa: CASSAGTIMNTEAFF
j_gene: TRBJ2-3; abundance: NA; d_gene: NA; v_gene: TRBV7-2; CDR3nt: TGTATGGAGAGCACAGATACGCAGTATTTT; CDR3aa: CMESTDTQYF
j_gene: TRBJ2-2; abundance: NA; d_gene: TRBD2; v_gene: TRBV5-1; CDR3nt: TGCGCCAGCAGCTTCAGGTCCGGGACTAGCGTCTCGAACACCGGGGAGCTGTTTTTT; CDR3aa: CASSFRSGTSVSNTGELFF
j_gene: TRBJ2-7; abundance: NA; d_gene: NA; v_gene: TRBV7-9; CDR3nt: TGTGCCAGCAGTCCAGGGGCCGGAGCCTACGAGCAGTACTTC; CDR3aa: CASSPGAGAYEQYF
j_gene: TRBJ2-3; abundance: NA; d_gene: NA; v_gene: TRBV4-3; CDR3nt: TGCGCCAGCAGCCAAGAAGCGCGGTTTAGCGCAGATACGCAGTATTTT; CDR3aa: CASSQEARFSADTQYF
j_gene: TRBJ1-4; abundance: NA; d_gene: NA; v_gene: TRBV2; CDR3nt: TGTGCCACCTCCACAGAGCCGAGGGGAAAACTGTTTTTT; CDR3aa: CATSTEPRGKLFF
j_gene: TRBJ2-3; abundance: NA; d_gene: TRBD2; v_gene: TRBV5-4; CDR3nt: TGTGCCAGCAGCACCTCCTCTAGCGGGATGAGGGGTTGGACAGATACGCAGTATTTT; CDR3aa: CASSTSSSGMRGWTDTQYF
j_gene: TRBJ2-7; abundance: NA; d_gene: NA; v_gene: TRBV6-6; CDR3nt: TGTGCCAGCAGGGACATGGGTTACGAGCAGTACTTC; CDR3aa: CASRDMGYEQYF
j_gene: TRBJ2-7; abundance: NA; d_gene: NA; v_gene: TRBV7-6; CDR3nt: TGTGCCAGCAGCGCCAGACAGGCATACGAGCAGTACTTC; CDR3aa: CASSARQAYEQYF
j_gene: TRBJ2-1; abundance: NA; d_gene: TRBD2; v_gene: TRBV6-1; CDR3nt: TGTGCCAGCAGTGAAGAAGCGGGAGGACACAATGAGCAGTTCTTC; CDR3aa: CASSEEAGGHNEQFF
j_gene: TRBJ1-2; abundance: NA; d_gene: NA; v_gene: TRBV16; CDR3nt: TGTGCCAGCACCCTATCTAGAAACTATGGCTACACCTTC; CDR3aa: CASTLSRNYGYTF
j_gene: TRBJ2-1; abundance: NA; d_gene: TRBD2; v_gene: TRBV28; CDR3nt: TGTGCCAGCAGTTTAACTAGCGGGAGTTTTTACAATGAGCAGTTCTTC; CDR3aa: CASSLTSGSFYNEQFF
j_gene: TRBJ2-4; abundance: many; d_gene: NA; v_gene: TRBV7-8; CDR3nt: TGTGCCAGCAGCTCCGGCCGGACATCCACTCTAGCCAAAAACATTCAGTACTTC; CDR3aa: CASSSGRTSTLAKNIQYF
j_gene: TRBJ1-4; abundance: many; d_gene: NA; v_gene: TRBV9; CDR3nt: TGTGCCAGCAGCGTAGGACAGGATGCTTCTGAAAAACTGTTTTTT; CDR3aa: CASSVGQDASEKLFF
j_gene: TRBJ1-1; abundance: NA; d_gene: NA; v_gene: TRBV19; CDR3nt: TGTGCCAGTAGTATACTGGCCAACCCTACTGAAGCTTTCTTT; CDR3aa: CASSILANPTEAFF
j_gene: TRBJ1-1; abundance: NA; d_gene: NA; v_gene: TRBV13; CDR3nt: NA; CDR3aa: CASSSSAGAPEAFF
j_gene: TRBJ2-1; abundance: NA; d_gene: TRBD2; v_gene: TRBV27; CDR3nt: TGTGCCAGCAGTTTATCGGCGGGAGCGTACAATGAGCAGTTCTTC; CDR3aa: CASSLSAGAYNEQFF
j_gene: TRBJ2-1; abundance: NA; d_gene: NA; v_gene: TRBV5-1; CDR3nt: TGCGCCAGCAGCTTGGAGGCGCGGGACTCCTACAATGAGCAGTTCTTC; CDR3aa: CASSLEARDSYNEQFF
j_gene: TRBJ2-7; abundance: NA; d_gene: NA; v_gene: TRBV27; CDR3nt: TGTGCCAGCAGTTTGGAGGGTTCCTACGAGCAGTACTTC; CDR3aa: CASSLEGSYEQYF
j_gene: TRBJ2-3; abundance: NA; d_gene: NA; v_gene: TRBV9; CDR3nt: TGTGCCAGCAGCGCTACCACAAGGCAAGATACGCAGTATTTT; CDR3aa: CASSATTRQDTQYF
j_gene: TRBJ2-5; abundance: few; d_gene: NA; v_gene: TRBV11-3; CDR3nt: TGTGCCAGCAGCTTGCCCGGGACGCCGGGGTTAGAGACCCAGTACTTC; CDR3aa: CASSLPGTPGLETQYF
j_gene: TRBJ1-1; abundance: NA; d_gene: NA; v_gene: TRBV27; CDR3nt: TGTGCCAGCAGTTTTCTGTCAGGGGTGAACACTGAAGCTTTCTTT; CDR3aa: CASSFLSGVNTEAFF
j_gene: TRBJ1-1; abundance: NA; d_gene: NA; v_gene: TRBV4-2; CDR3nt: TGTGCCAGCAGCTTCCGATCTCCAAGGGGGAACACTGAAGCTTTCTTT; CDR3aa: CASSFRSPRGNTEAFF
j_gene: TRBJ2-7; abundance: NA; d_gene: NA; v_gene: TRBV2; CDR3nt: TGTGCCAGCGATAGGTCGCGGGAACGTATCTCCTACGAGCAGTACTTC; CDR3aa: CASDRSRERISYEQYF
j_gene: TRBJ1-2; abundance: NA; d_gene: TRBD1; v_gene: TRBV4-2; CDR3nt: TGTGCCAGCAGCCCGATACAGGGGCGCCCAGAAAGTATAGGTGGCTACACCTTC; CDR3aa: CASSPIQGRPESIGGYTF
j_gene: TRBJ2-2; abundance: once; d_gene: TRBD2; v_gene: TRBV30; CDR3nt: TGTGCCTGGAGTGTCGCTAGCGGGAGGATTCGGAGCGGGGAGCTGTTTTTT; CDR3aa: CAWSVASGRIRSGELFF
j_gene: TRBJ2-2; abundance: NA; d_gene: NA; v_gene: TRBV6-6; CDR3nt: TGTGCCAGCAGTTCCCAGACAGTTCCCGGGGAGCTGTTTTTT; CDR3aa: CASSSQTVPGELFF
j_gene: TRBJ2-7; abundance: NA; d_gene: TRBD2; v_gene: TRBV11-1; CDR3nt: TGTGCCAGCAGCTTTCCGACTAGCGGGAGCGACGAGCAGTACTTC; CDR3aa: CASSFPTSGSDEQYF
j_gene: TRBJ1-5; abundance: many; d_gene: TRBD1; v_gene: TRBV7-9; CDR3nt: TGTGCCAGCAGCTCGGACAGGGGGAATCAGCCCCAGCATTTT; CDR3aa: CASSSDRGNQPQHF
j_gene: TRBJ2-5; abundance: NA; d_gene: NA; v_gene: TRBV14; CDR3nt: TGTGCCAGCAGCCAAGGAGGCTTTCGTGAGGAGACCCAGTACTTC; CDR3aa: CASSQGGFREETQYF
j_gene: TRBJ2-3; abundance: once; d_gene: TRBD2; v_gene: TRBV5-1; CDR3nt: TGCGCCAGCAGTCTAGCGGGTACTAGCACAGATACGCAGTATTTT; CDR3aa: CASSLAGTSTDTQYF
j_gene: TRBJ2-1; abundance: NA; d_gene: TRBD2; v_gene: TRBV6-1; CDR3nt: TGTGCCAGCAGAGGACTAGCGGGAGGGCCCGATGAGCAGTTCTTC; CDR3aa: CASRGLAGGPDEQFF
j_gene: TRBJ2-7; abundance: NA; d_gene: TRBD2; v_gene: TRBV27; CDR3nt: TGTGCCAGCAGTTTAATCCAGACTAGCGGGCCCTCCTACGAGCAGTACTTC; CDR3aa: CASSLIQTSGPSYEQYF
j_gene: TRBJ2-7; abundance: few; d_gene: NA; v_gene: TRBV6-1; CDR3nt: TGTGCCAGCAGTGAACTCGGGACACTGTACGAGCAGTACTTC; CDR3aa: CASSELGTLYEQYF
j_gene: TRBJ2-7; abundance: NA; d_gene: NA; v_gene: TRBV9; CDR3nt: TGTGCCAGCAGCGTACGGACCGGCTACGAGCAGTACTTC; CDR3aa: CASSVRTGYEQYF
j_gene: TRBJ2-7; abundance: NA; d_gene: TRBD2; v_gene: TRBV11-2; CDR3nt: TGTGCCAGCAGCTTAGTCTTCGGAAGTTGGGGCGGGAGGGCCGGTGAGCAGTACTTC; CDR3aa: CASSLVFGSWGGRAGEQYF
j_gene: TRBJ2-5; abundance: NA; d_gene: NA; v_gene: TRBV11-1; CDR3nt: TGTGCCAGCACGAGGGCTGAGGAGACCCAGTACTTC; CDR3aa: CASTRAEETQYF
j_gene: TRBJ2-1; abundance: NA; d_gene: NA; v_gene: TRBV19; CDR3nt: TGTGCCAGTAGTTTAACCCGGAGGGATGAGCAGTTCTTC; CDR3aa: CASSLTRRDEQFF
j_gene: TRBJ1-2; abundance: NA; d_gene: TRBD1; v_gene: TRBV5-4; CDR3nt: TGTGCCAGCAGCTTGTCCGGGACAGGGATGTATGGCTACACCTTC; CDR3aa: CASSLSGTGMYGYTF
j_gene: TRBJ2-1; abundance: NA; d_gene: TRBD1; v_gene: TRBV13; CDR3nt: TGTGCCAGCAGCTTAAATAGCAGGGGGCCAACCTCCTACAATGAGCAGTTCTTC; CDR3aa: CASSLNSRGPTSYNEQFF
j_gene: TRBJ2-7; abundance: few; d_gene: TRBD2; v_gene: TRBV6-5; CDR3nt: TGTGCCAGCAGTCCGGAAGCGGGGGGCTCCTACGAGCAGTACTTC; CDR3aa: CASSPEAGGSYEQYF
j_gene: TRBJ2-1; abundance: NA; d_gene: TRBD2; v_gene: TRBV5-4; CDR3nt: TGTGCCAGCAGCTTGTTGTCGGGAGGCTTGGATGAGCAGTTCTTC; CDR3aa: CASSLLSGGLDEQFF
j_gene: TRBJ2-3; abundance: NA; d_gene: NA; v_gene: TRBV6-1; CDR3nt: TGTGCCAGCAGTAAAGGGCCAGAAGCAGATACGCAGTATTTT; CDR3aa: CASSKGPEADTQYF
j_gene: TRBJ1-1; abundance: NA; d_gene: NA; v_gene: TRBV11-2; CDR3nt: TGTGCCAGCAGCTTATTGGCCGGGGCTGAAGCTTTCTTT; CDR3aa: CASSLLAGAEAFF
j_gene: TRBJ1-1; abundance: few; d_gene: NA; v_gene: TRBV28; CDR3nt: TGTGCCAGCACCATAAAAGGGGGGAACACTGAAGCTTTCTTT; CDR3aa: CASTIKGGNTEAFF
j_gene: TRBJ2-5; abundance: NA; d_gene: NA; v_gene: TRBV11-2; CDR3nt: TGTGCCAGCAGCTCGTCCGGACATGGGAGCCAAGAGACCCAGTACTTC; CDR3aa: CASSSSGHGSQETQYF
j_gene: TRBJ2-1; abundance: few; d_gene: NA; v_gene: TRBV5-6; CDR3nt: TGTGCCAGCAGCTTTACAGGGTCCAGCTCCTACAATGAGCAGTTCTTC; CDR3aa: CASSFTGSSSYNEQFF
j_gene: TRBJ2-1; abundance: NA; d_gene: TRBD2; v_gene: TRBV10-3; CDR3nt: TGTGCCATCAGTGACGCGACTAGCGGGAGAACCTACAATGAGCAGTTCTTC; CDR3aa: CAISDATSGRTYNEQFF